This TCR beta chain derives from a study of cytomegalovirus exposure and HLA in healthy donors. Looking at the study overall: HLA-typed donors were the source of about 85 million unique TCRs, which an early data release held.

Note on this clone: Germline and junction disagree at one end, which may indicate a read error.

PCR amplification relied on 60 Vbeta primers (plus 13 Jbeta primers). The data were produced by immunoSEQ multiplex PCR, yet TCRdb's version contains in-frame clones alone and is incomplete. The sample contains 150,000 to 200,000 clones, roughly four fifths of which appear only once. This CDR3 spans 15 amino acids. CDR1 and CDR2 (germline): SGHRS, YFSETQ. Sequenced sample: PBMCs. The origin of this receptor is a man in his forties in good health and CMV-seronegative. The rearrangement joins TRBV5-1 to TRBJ2-4; D possibly corresponds to TRBD1 (7 bases). CDR3 DNA: TGCGCCAGCAGCTTGGAGCCAGGGGGGAAAAACAGTCAGTACTTC. This encodes CASSLEPGGKNSQYF.